The 30 T cell receptor beta chains listed next were all sequenced from one sample in a study of naive CD8 T cells in extremely preterm neonates. Clones were read by immunoSEQ multiplex PCR, and TCRdb kept only the in-frame ones, dropping some. The sample lists around 23,000 clones; more than 70% were seen once. Findings and caveats of the study: Preterm CDR3s were shorter than older groups', with fewer N additions and less trimming.

Preterm samples came from extremely preterm deliveries at roughly 22-27 weeks. These receptors' antigens are unknown. Sequenced material: naive CD8+ T cells from cord blood. The receptors shown here come from a boy who was born preterm.

The chain combines TRBV9 with TRBJ1-3; the match to TRBD1 covers 8 bases. Germline CDR1 SGDLS, CDR2 YYNGEE. The CDR3 runs 15 residues. J lost 0 bases, V lost 1 base, and 0 bases had no gene match. The CDR3 sequence is CASSVTGGSGNTIYF. The CDR3 DNA reads TGTGCCAGCAGCGTAACAGGGGGCTCTGGAAACACCATATATTTT. Complete variable domain (other parts from reference TRBV9 and TRBJ1-3): DSGVTQTPKHLITATGQRVTLRCSPRSGDLSVYWYQQSLDQGLQFLIQYYNGEERAKGNILERFSAQQFPDLHSELNLSSLELGDSALYFCASSVTGGSGNTIYFGEGSWLTVV.

The chain combines TRBV7-9 with TRBJ1-2; D is perhaps TRBD1 (5 bases). The CDR3 runs 19 residues. Trimming took off 2 bases at V and 0 bases at J, with 22 bases between the two ends. Germline V lookup: CDR1 SEHNR, CDR2 FQNEAQ (reference sequence). The CDR3 sequence is CASSLMSGQGARTNYGYTF. The CDR3 DNA follows: TGTGCCAGCAGCTTAATGTCCGGGCAGGGTGCCCGTACTAACTATGGCTACACCTTC. Full variable domain (rest looked up from reference TRBV7-9 and TRBJ1-2): DTGVSQNPRHKITKRGQNVTFRCDPISEHNRLYWYRQTLGQGPEFLTYFQNEAQLEKSRLLSDRFSAERPKGSFSTLEIQRTEQGDSAMYLCASSLMSGQGARTNYGYTFGSGTRLTVV.

About this clone: At one end, the junction sequence differs from germline, possibly due to a read error. V and J are TRBV7-7 and TRBJ2-7; the match to TRBD2 covers 7 bases. The CDR3 runs 15 residues. CDR1 and CDR2 (germline): SSHAT, FNYEAQ (reference sequence). The CDR3: CASSLGGRGPYEQYF. CDR3 bases: TGTGCTAGCAGCTTAGGAGGGAGGGGCCCCTACGAGCAGTACTTC. The full variable domain, completed using reference TRBV7-7 and TRBJ2-7, is GAGVSQSPRYKVTKRGQDVTLRCDPISSHATLYWYQQALGQGPEFLTYFNYEAQPDKSGLPSDRFSAERPEGSISTLTIQRTEQRDSAMYRCASSLGGRGPYEQYFGPGTRLTVT.

CDR3 in amino acids: CASSIGDSSYNEQFF. CDR3 in DNA: TGTGCCAGTAGTATAGGGGACAGCTCCTACAATGAGCAGTTCTTC. The chain recombines TRBV19 with TRBJ2-1; 7 nucleotides agree with TRBD1. This CDR3 has 15 amino acids. Germline V gene data show CDR1 as LNHDA and CDR2 as SQIVND (reference sequence). Germline trimming cut 1 base from V and 0 bases from J; bases unmatched to any gene: 0.

V is TRBV7-9 and J is TRBJ1-5; D gene ambiguous. The germline CDR1 and CDR2 sequences are SEHNR and FQNEAQ (reference sequence). Trimming shortened V by 2 bases and J by 1 base, and 6 bases separated the two germline ends. This CDR3 is built from 14 residues. As DNA, the CDR3 is TGTGCCAGCAGCTTATTGGGGAGCAATCAGCCCCAGCATTTT. Translating it yields CASSLLGSNQPQHF. The full variable domain, its missing parts supplied by reference TRBV7-9 and TRBJ1-5, is DTGVSQNPRHKITKRGQNVTFRCDPISEHNRLYWYRQTLGQGPEFLTYFQNEAQLEKSRLLSDRFSAERPKGSFSTLEIQRTEQGDSAMYLCASSLLGSNQPQHFGDGTRLSIL.

This clone has just a few counts. The chain recombines TRBV7-6 with TRBJ2-7; D unclear. Germline-derived CDR1 and CDR2 are SGHVS and FNYEAQ. The CDR3 is 11 residues long. The germline V and J ends were trimmed by 5 bases and 2 bases, with 4 bases remaining between them. Here the CDR3 DNA reads TGTGCCAGCAGCGACACCTACGAGCAGTACTTC. This encodes CASSDTYEQYF. Combining the CDR3 with reference TRBV7-6 and TRBJ2-7 gives the whole variable domain GAGVSQSPRYKVTKRGQDVALRCDPISGHVSLYWYRQALGQGPEFLTYFNYEAQQDKSGLPNDRFSAERPEGSISTLTIQRTEQRDSAMYRCASSDTYEQYFGPGTRLTVT.

This chain connects TRBV27 to TRBJ2-1; the D gene could be TRBD1 or TRBD2 (5 bases each). CDR3 length: 13 amino acids. Germline V gene lookup returns CDR1 MNHEY and CDR2 SMNVEV (reference sequence). The V end was cut by 2 bases, the J end by 5 bases, with 7 bases between. The CDR3 is CASSLRGHNEQFF. The DNA of the CDR3 is TGTGCCAGCAGTTTACGGGGCCACAATGAGCAGTTCTTC.

A few counts support this clone. The CDR3: CASSLQGEQYF. CDR3 nucleotides: TGTGCCAGCAGCTTACAGGGCGAGCAGTACTTC. The chain carries TRBV7-9 and TRBJ2-7; D is possibly TRBD1 (5 bases). CDR1 is SEHNR and CDR2 is FQNEAQ in the germline V gene (reference sequence). The CDR3 consists of 11 residues. V dropped 2 bases and J dropped 6 bases, with 5 bases sitting between them.

The chain combines TRBV10-3 with TRBJ2-3, with TRBD2 matching over 14 bases. The CDR3 has 16 residues. Germline V CDR1 and CDR2: ENHRY, SYGVKD. Germline trimming cut 0 bases from V and 4 bases from J; bases unmatched to any gene: 0. The CDR3 nucleotides are TGTGCCATCAGTGAGTCGACTAGCGGGGGGGCAGATACGCAGTATTTT. Residues: CAISESTSGGADTQYF.

In its sample, this clone was seen a few times. This rearrangement joins TRBV4-1 to TRBJ2-7; D is uncertain. The CDR3 sequence is 11 residues long. V was clipped by 2 bases and J by 6 bases, with 5 bases between them. CDR1 MGHRA and CDR2 YSYEKL come from the germline V gene. The CDR3 here is CASSQSGEQYF. The CDR3 bases are TGCGCCAGCAGCCAATCAGGCGAGCAGTACTTC.

V and J are TRBV7-3 and TRBJ1-1, with D possibly TRBD1 on 5 matching bases. The germline V gene encodes CDR1 SGHTA and CDR2 FQGTGA. Trimming removed 2 bases at V and 3 bases at J, with 7 bases between. The CDR3 extends over 13 amino acids. The CDR3 region is CASSLWGDTEAFF. CDR3 in DNA: TGTGCCAGCAGCTTATGGGGGGACACTGAAGCTTTCTTT.

V gene TRBV10-3 combines with J gene TRBJ2-1; D is possibly TRBD1 (6 bases). In germline, CDR1 is ENHRY, CDR2 SYGVKD. The length of the CDR3 is 13 residues. V lost 6 bases, J lost 0 bases, and 6 bases lay in between. The DNA of the CDR3 is TGTGCCATCAGGGACAGCTCCTACAATGAGCAGTTCTTC. Translation: CAIRDSSYNEQFF.

This rearrangement joins TRBV7-3 to TRBJ2-1; D is perhaps TRBD1 (6 bases). Germline V gives CDR1 SGHTA, CDR2 FQGTGA. CDR3 length: 13 residues. V shed 2 bases and J shed 5 bases, with 7 bases lying between them. CDR3 in amino acids: CASSLGGHNEQFF. As DNA, the CDR3 is TGTGCCAGCAGCTTAGGGGGCCACAATGAGCAGTTCTTC.

The chain recombines TRBV7-2 with TRBJ2-5; D perhaps matches TRBD1 (6 bases). Trimming shortened V by 7 bases and J by 2 bases, and 17 bases separated the two germline ends. From germline, CDR1 is SGHTA and CDR2 FQGNSA. The CDR3 consists of 15 residues. CDR3 DNA: TGTGCCAGCACCATACCTCAAGACAGGCAAGAGACCCAGTACTTC. This sequence encodes CASTIPQDRQETQYF. The full variable domain, its missing parts supplied by reference TRBV7-2 and TRBJ2-5, is GAGVSQSPSNKVTEKGKDVELRCDPISGHTALYWYRQSLGQGLEFLIYFQGNSAPDKSGLPSDRFSAERTGGSVSTLTIQRTQQEDSAVYLCASTIPQDRQETQYFGPGTRLLVL.

V and J are TRBV12-5 and TRBJ2-3; D is undetermined. Germline-derived CDR1 and CDR2 are LGHNT and FRNRAP. This CDR3 has 15 residues. V gave up 1 base and J gave up 0 bases, with 8 bases separating them. CDR3 loop: CASGLAPTSTDTQYF. As DNA, the CDR3 is TGTGCTAGTGGTTTGGCCCCGACTAGCACAGATACGCAGTATTTT.

V and J are TRBV20-1 and TRBJ1-1; no reliable D call. The V end was cut by 3 bases, the J end by 4 bases, with 6 bases between. CDR3 length: 11 residues. The V gene's germline CDR1 is DFQATT and CDR2 SNEGSKA (reference sequence). This CDR3 is CSASQLTEAFF. DNA for the CDR3: TGCAGTGCTAGCCAGCTCACTGAAGCTTTCTTT.

The chain uses TRBV11-2 and TRBJ2-7; TRBD1 is a possible D gene (6 bases). V lost 7 bases and J 3 bases, leaving 19 bases between the germline ends. The germline gives CDR1 SGHAT, CDR2 FQNNGV. The CDR3 is made up of 15 amino acids. CDR3 sequence reads: CASTPGPRGHYEQYF. In DNA form, the CDR3 reads TGTGCCAGCACCCCAGGGCCCAGGGGTCACTACGAGCAGTACTTC.

The V gene is TRBV13, the J gene TRBJ2-3, with TRBD2 matching 11 bases. This CDR3 is built from 14 residues. CDR1 PRHDT and CDR2 FYEKMQ come from the germline V gene (reference sequence). Trimming at V came to 2 bases and at J to 6 bases, leaving 1 base not matched to a gene. CDR3 protein: CASSLSSGGDTQYF. CDR3 in DNA: TGTGCCAGCAGCTTATCTAGCGGGGGGGATACGCAGTATTTT.

The chain is built from TRBV30 and TRBJ1-1; D not resolved. Trimming removed 5 bases from V and 0 bases from J, with 4 bases in between. The CDR3 contains 11 residues. The germline CDR1 and CDR2 sequences are GTSNPN and SVGIG (reference sequence). The CDR3: CAWGLNTEAFF. The CDR3 nucleotides read TGTGCCTGGGGTTTGAACACTGAAGCTTTCTTT.

The CDR3 nucleotides are TGTGCCAGCAGCTCGGGACTAGCGACAGATACGCAGTATTTT. Protein product: CASSSGLATDTQYF. This chain links TRBV5-6 with TRBJ2-3; 10 bases are shared with TRBD2. The ends lost 3 bases at V and 3 bases at J; junction bases unmatched: 1. The CDR3 length is 14 residues. CDR1 and CDR2 (germline): SGHDT, YYEEEE.

This clone is a singleton in its sample. The chain uses TRBV4-1 and TRBJ2-7, with 7 bases identical to TRBD2. Germline V gives CDR1 MGHRA, CDR2 YSYEKL. V lost 0 bases, J lost 1 base, and 6 bases stayed unmatched. The CDR3 extends over 16 amino acids. The chain's CDR3 is CASSQEGGRGSYEQYF. The CDR3 DNA is TGCGCCAGCAGCCAAGAAGGTGGGCGGGGGTCCTACGAGCAGTACTTC.

The chain carries TRBV12-5 and TRBJ2-5; D not certain. Gene TRBJ2-7 matches the end of the DNA better, so the J call may be wrong. CDR1 is LGHNT and CDR2 is FRNRAP in the germline V gene. This CDR3 comprises 14 residues. This CDR3 is CASGLGIFRDEQYF. As DNA, the CDR3 is TGTGCTAGTGGTTTGGGAATTTTCCGGGACGAGCAGTACTTC.

The rearrangement joins TRBV27 to TRBJ2-2, with TRBD2 identical over 12 bases. This CDR3 region has 14 residues. CDR1 is MNHEY and CDR2 is SMNVEV in the germline V gene (reference sequence). Trimming at V came to 5 bases and at J to 6 bases, leaving 1 base not matched to a gene. The DNA of the CDR3 is TGTGCCAGCAGTCTAGCGGGGGGGCCCGGGGAGCTGTTTTTT. This sequence encodes CASSLAGGPGELFF.

The V and J genes are TRBV19 and TRBJ2-7; 10 bases line up with TRBD1. Trimming took 4 bases from V and 2 from J; bases not matched to a gene: 5. CDR1 is LNHDA, CDR2 SQIVND, per germline (reference sequence). The CDR3 length is 15 residues. CDR3 in amino acids: CASSKPGQGAYEQYF. CDR3 bases: TGTGCCAGTAGTAAGCCAGGACAGGGGGCCTACGAGCAGTACTTC.

CDR3 sequence (DNA): TGCGCCAGCAGCCAATCTTTGGGGCGCAATGAGCAGTTCTTC. This encodes CASSQSLGRNEQFF. This chain joins TRBV4-1 and TRBJ2-1; the D gene is possibly TRBD1 (5 bases). There are 14 residues in the CDR3. Trimming stripped 2 bases from V and 6 bases from J, with 11 bases between. Germline assignment: CDR1 MGHRA and CDR2 YSYEKL.

The rearrangement links TRBV7-6 to TRBJ2-1; unclear D gene. V was trimmed by 0 bases and J by 5 bases, leaving 2 bases between them. Germline-derived CDR1 and CDR2 are SGHVS and FNYEAQ. This CDR3 region has 12 residues. The DNA for the CDR3 is TGTGCCAGCAGCTTAGCTAACAATGAGCAGTTCTTC. The encoded protein is CASSLANNEQFF.

The chain is built from TRBV6-5 and TRBJ2-4, with D tentatively TRBD1 (5 bases). CDR1 is MNHEY and CDR2 is SVGAGI in the germline V gene. The CDR3 loop spans 15 amino acids. The V end was cut by 2 bases, the J end by 1 base, with 9 bases between. Here the CDR3 reads CASSYRGPAKNIQYF. The CDR3 bases are TGTGCCAGCAGTTACAGGGGCCCCGCCAAAAACATTCAGTACTTC.

The V and J genes are TRBV7-3 and TRBJ2-3; 15 nucleotides align to TRBD2. This CDR3 has 15 amino acids. J lost 4 bases, V lost 4 bases, and 0 bases had no gene match. Per germline, CDR1 SGHTA and CDR2 FQGTGA. DNA of the CDR3: TGTGCCAGCAGCTGGACTAGCGGGGGGGCAGATACGCAGTATTTT. Translated, it gives CASSWTSGGADTQYF.

The rearrangement links TRBV19 to TRBJ2-5; 11 nucleotides agree with TRBD1. Gene TRBJ2-7 matches the end of the DNA better, so the J call may be wrong. CDR3 length equals 13 residues. CDR1 is LNHDA, CDR2 SQIVND, per germline (reference sequence). As DNA, the CDR3 is TGTGCCAGCGGGACAGGGGGCTCCTACGAGCAGTACTTC. Residues: CASGTGGSYEQYF.

In this sample, this clone turned up a few times. The gene calls are TRBV10-3 and TRBJ2-2; D gene uncertain. The CDR3 sequence is 13 residues long. Germline V gene lookup returns CDR1 ENHRY and CDR2 SYGVKD. The V end was cut by 0 bases, the J end by 2 bases, with 1 base between. CDR3 bases: TGTGCCATCAGTGAGTCAAACACCGGGGAGCTGTTTTTT. This translates into CAISESNTGELFF.